What follows are 28 T cell receptor beta chains derived from one specimen sequenced in a study of blood T cell repertoires in COVID-19. Produced via immunoSEQ multiplex PCR; TCRdb's table is partial and in-frame only. Of about 100,000 clones detected, just over 85% appear once; the ten largest clones hold 2.7%. The sample comprised PBMCs or T cells enriched from blood (not recorded which). The receptors were sampled from a woman aged 45-59 years who had recovered from COVID-19.

This sequence joins TRBV28 and TRBJ1-3; possibly TRBD1 for D (6 bases). Germline V gene lookup returns CDR1 MDHEN and CDR2 SYDVKM. CDR3 length: 14 residues. V was cut by 6 bases and J by 4 bases, with 13 bases left in between. CDR3 protein: CASSLYRVGNTIYF. For the CDR3, the DNA is TGTGCCAGCAGCCTCTACAGGGTCGGAAACACCATATATTTT. The complete variable domain, with remaining parts taken from reference TRBV28 and TRBJ1-3, reads DVKVTQSSRYLVKRTGEKVFLECVQDMDHENMFWYRQDPGLGLRLIYFSYDVKMKEKGDIPEGYSVSREKKERFSLILESASTNQTSMYLCASSLYRVGNTIYFGEGSWLTVV.

The chain combines TRBV12-3 or TRBV12-4 with TRBJ2-1; 7 nucleotides align to TRBD1. V trimming: 4 bases; J trimming: 7 bases; junction bases outside the gene matches: 1. This CDR3 has 12 amino acids. The CDR3 protein is CASSSRGNEQFF. The CDR3 coding sequence is TGTGCCAGCAGTTCCAGGGGGAATGAGCAGTTCTTC.

The chain has TRBV24-1 and TRBJ1-1; a weak D match, TRBD1 (6 bases). The CDR3 is 13 amino acids. V lost 5 bases, J lost 0 bases, and 6 bases lay in between. Germline assignment: CDR1 KGHDR and CDR2 SFDVKD. Here the CDR3 DNA reads TGTGCCACCAGTGCAGGGGTGAACACTGAAGCTTTCTTT. It codes for CATSAGVNTEAFF.

The V gene is TRBV10-3, the J gene TRBJ1-3, with D possibly being TRBD1 (6 bases). CDR1 ENHRY and CDR2 SYGVKD come from the germline V gene. Trimming took 10 bases from V and 2 from J, leaving 12 bases between them. The CDR3 consists of 13 residues. The CDR3 sequence: CATRQDTGNTIYF. The CDR3 nucleotides read TGTGCCACGCGACAGGATACTGGAAACACCATATATTTT.

In this sample, this clone turned up once. V is TRBV5-1 and J is TRBJ2-2; TRBD1 might be the D (5 bases). Trimming shortened V by 4 bases and J by 6 bases, and 13 bases separated the two germline ends. The CDR3 runs 14 residues. From germline, CDR1 is SGHRS and CDR2 YFSETQ. DNA for the CDR3: TGCGCCAGCAGCCTGGCGGTGACAGCCGGGGAGCTGTTTTTT. It codes for CASSLAVTAGELFF.

This clone was observed a few times. V is TRBV5-5 and J is TRBJ2-7; maybe TRBD2 (6 bases). Per germline, CDR1 SGHKS and CDR2 YYEKEE (reference sequence). The V gene lost 1 base and the J gene lost 4 bases, with 6 bases spanning the gap. The CDR3 has 12 residues. The CDR3 DNA is TGTGCCAGCAGCTTGAGCGGGTACGAGCAGTACTTC. This codes for CASSLSGYEQYF. The variable domain in full, with the rest retrieved from reference TRBV5-5 and TRBJ2-7, is DAGVTQSPTHLIKTRGQQVTLRCSPISGHKSVSWYQQVLGQGPQFIFQYYEKEERGRGNFPDRFSARQFPNYSSELNVNALLLGDSALYLCASSLSGYEQYFGPGTRLTVT.

This clone was observed a handful of times. The chain combines TRBV6-1 with TRBJ1-2, with a possible D match to TRBD1 (5 bases). Trimming took off 3 bases at V and 8 bases at J, with 10 bases between the two ends. This CDR3 has 12 residues. The V gene's germline CDR1 is MNHNS and CDR2 SASEGT. Written as DNA, the CDR3 is TGTGCCAGCAGTGAGGGTAGGGGCGGCTACACCTTC. Amino acid sequence: CASSEGRGGYTF.

This chain joins TRBV10-1 and TRBJ2-3; TRBD2 matches at 8 bases. J gave up 6 bases and V 2 bases, and 7 bases lay outside the gene matches. Germline V gene lookup returns CDR1 WNHNN and CDR2 SYGVQD (reference sequence). CDR3 length: 15 residues. CDR3 bases: TGCGCCAGCAGTGAGAACGGGGGGGCCTCTGATACGCAGTATTTT. Amino acids: CASSENGGASDTQYF.

For the CDR3, the DNA is TGTGCCAGCAGCAAAGGTGGCAGGGATAATTCACCCCTCCACTTT. Translated, it gives CASSKGGRDNSPLHF. The chain couples TRBV21-1 to TRBJ1-6; the table's TRBD1 call for D was not verified on the DNA. TRBV21-1 is marked as a pseudogene. CDR3 length: 15 residues.

The chain carries TRBV9 and TRBJ2-2; TRBD2 is a possible D gene (6 bases). Deletions cut 0 bases from V and 4 bases from J, with 13 bases between. Germline V lookup: CDR1 SGDLS, CDR2 YYNGEE. This CDR3 spans 16 amino acids. The CDR3 DNA is TGTGCCAGCAGCGTAGAAGGCGGGGATGCCACCGGGGAGCTGTTTTTT. It specifies CASSVEGGDATGELFF.

The V call is TRBV27, the J call TRBJ1-4, with TRBD1 identical over 8 bases. The CDR3 covers 16 residues. The germline V gene encodes CDR1 MNHEY and CDR2 SMNVEV (reference sequence). Trimming took 5 bases from V and 5 from J; bases not matched to a gene: 10. The CDR3 nucleotides are TGTGCCAGCAGTCAACCCGGACAGGGCCGAAATGAAAAACTGTTTTTT. It is translated as CASSQPGQGRNEKLFF.

This chain connects TRBV30 to TRBJ1-1; D not resolved. The CDR3 is 11 residues long. V was clipped by 5 bases and J by 3 bases, with 7 bases between them. Germline V CDR1 and CDR2: GTSNPN, SVGIG (reference sequence). CDR3 protein: CAWGSDTEAFF. The CDR3 DNA sequence: TGTGCCTGGGGGTCCGACACTGAAGCTTTCTTT.

The chain recombines TRBV5-5 with TRBJ1-5, with unresolved D. CDR3 length: 13 residues. Germline CDR1 is SGHKS and CDR2 is YYEKEE (reference sequence). Trimming took 4 bases from V and 4 from J, leaving 9 bases between them. Written as DNA, the CDR3 is TGTGCCAGCAGCACTTACAGTAATCAGCCCCAGCATTTT. Protein sequence: CASSTYSNQPQHF.

This sequence joins TRBV15 and TRBJ1-4; no firm D call. Germline assignment: CDR1 LNHNV and CDR2 YYDKDF (reference sequence). The V gene lost 1 base and the J gene lost 0 bases, with 18 bases spanning the gap. The length of the CDR3 is 19 residues. The CDR3 is CATSRAFGNWDATNEKLFF. CDR3 bases: TGTGCCACCAGCAGAGCTTTCGGGAACTGGGATGCAACTAATGAAAAACTGTTTTTT.

The chain combines TRBV19 with TRBJ2-2, with 11 bases identical to TRBD2. V dropped 3 bases and J dropped 5; count of bases not matched to a gene: 5. CDR3 size: 16 residues. Germline V lookup: CDR1 LNHDA, CDR2 SQIVND (reference sequence). DNA of the CDR3: TGTGCCAGTAGTATCTCTAGCGGGAGGATAACCGGGGAGCTGTTTTTT. Translating it yields CASSISSGRITGELFF.

This chain connects TRBV7-9 to TRBJ2-2, with D perhaps matching TRBD2 (6 bases). Germline lookup yields CDR1 SEHNR and CDR2 FQNEAQ (reference sequence). The CDR3 spans 14 residues. Trimming shortened V by 1 base and J by 6 bases, and 9 bases separated the two germline ends. The DNA of the CDR3 is TGTGCCAGCAGCTTAGTTACGGGGGCCGGGGAGCTGTTTTTT. Residues: CASSLVTGAGELFF.

The genes are TRBV4-1 and TRBJ2-5; weak D call: TRBD1 (6 bases). Per germline, CDR1 MGHRA and CDR2 YSYEKL. Trimming took 0 bases from V and 5 from J, leaving 10 bases between them. CDR3 length equals 14 residues. DNA for the CDR3: TGCGCCAGCAGCCAAGAACAGGGCTGGGAGACCCAGTACTTC. It encodes CASSQEQGWETQYF.

The V gene is TRBV24-1, the J gene TRBJ1-1, with D unclear. Germline CDR1 is KGHDR and CDR2 is SFDVKD. This CDR3 region has 14 residues. Between the trimmed V and J ends, which lost 12 bases and 0 bases, there was a span of 16 bases. The CDR3 sequence: CAPQAGPMNTEAFF. The CDR3 DNA is TGTGCCCCCCAGGCAGGCCCCATGAACACTGAAGCTTTCTTT.

CDR3 DNA sequence: TGTGCCAGCAGCCTAGGGACTAGCAATGAGCAGTTCTTC. As protein: CASSLGTSNEQFF. The chain uses TRBV7-9 and TRBJ2-1; 8 nucleotides align to TRBD2. The CDR3 has 13 amino acids. Germline CDR1 is SEHNR and CDR2 is FQNEAQ (reference sequence). V lost 5 bases and J lost 6; bases outside the gene matches: 3.

The chain combines TRBV28 with TRBJ1-2; the D gene is possibly TRBD1 (5 bases). Germline values: CDR1 MDHEN, CDR2 SYDVKM. There are 14 residues in the CDR3. Trimming stripped 4 bases from V and 6 bases from J, with 15 bases between. The CDR3, as DNA: TGTGCCAGCAGTTGGCAGGGTGAAGGAAATGGCTACACCTTC. Translation gives CASSWQGEGNGYTF.

The table lists this clone with a few counts. The J gene is TRBJ2-2, the V gene TRBV5-1; tentatively, D is TRBD2 (5 bases). The CDR3 extends over 15 amino acids. From germline, CDR1 is SGHRS and CDR2 YFSETQ. V shed 1 base and J shed 3 bases, with 10 bases lying between them. CDR3 coding DNA: TGCGCCAGCAGCTTGCAACTAGAACACACCGGGGAGCTGTTTTTT. Its protein product is CASSLQLEHTGELFF.

This clone was observed once. As DNA, the CDR3 is TGTGCCAGCAGCTTAACTAGTGCTAAAGATACGCAGTATTTT. It yields the protein CASSLTSAKDTQYF. The rearrangement uses TRBV7-3 and TRBJ2-3; no definite D call. V was cut by 0 bases and J by 5 bases, with 9 bases left in between. The CDR3 consists of 14 residues. The germline CDR1 and CDR2 sequences are SGHTA and FQGTGA. Combining the CDR3 with reference TRBV7-3 and TRBJ2-3 gives the whole variable domain GAGVSQTPSNKVTEKGKYVELRCDPISGHTALYWYRQSLGQGPEFLIYFQGTGAADDSGLPNDRFFAVRPEGSVSTLKIQRTERGDSAVYLCASSLTSAKDTQYFGPGTRLTVL.

This sequence joins TRBV2 and TRBJ2-1, with 8 bases aligning to TRBD2. The CDR3 loop spans 15 amino acids. The J segment lost 6 bases and the V segment lost 7 bases, leaving 11 bases of the junction unmatched. The germline V gene encodes CDR1 SNHLY and CDR2 FYNNEI. The CDR3 loop is CASKRGRGGPNEQFF. DNA of the CDR3: TGTGCCAGCAAGCGAGGACGGGGGGGCCCCAATGAGCAGTTCTTC.

The J gene is TRBJ2-7, the V gene TRBV11-2; D is possibly TRBD2 (6 bases). The CDR3 consists of 14 residues. The germline V gene encodes CDR1 SGHAT and CDR2 FQNNGV. V was shortened by 5 bases and J by 1 base, with 12 bases between the two germline ends. The CDR3 sequence is CASSPPAGSYEQYF. The CDR3 nucleotides are TGTGCCAGCAGCCCCCCGGCGGGGTCCTACGAGCAGTACTTC.

V and J are TRBV6-6 and TRBJ2-1; 9 bases are shared with TRBD2. V lost 7 bases to trimming and J lost 10 bases; unmatched junction nucleotides: 8. The CDR3 is made up of 13 amino acids. In germline, CDR1 is MNHNY, CDR2 SVGAGI (reference sequence). The CDR3 bases are TGTGCCAGCACCTGGGGCGGGGGGGCGGAGCAGTTCTTC. It codes for CASTWGGGAEQFF.

Written as DNA, the CDR3 is TGTGCCAGCTCCGGGACAGGGGGCGCGGGTAGCGGGCCCCACGAGCAGTACTTC. Protein sequence: CASSGTGGAGSGPHEQYF. V usage is TRBV27 and J usage is TRBJ2-7, with 12 bases that match TRBD1. Per germline, CDR1 MNHEY and CDR2 SMNVEV (reference sequence). The CDR3 has 18 residues. V lost 8 bases, J lost 5 bases, and 19 bases stayed unmatched.

The CDR3 DNA sequence: TGTGCCAGCAGCCAAGGGGTCGGGGGGACCCGCACAGATACGCAGTATTTT. Residues: CASSQGVGGTRTDTQYF. The gene calls are TRBV4-2 and TRBJ2-3; 7 nucleotides agree with TRBD2. The J segment lost 1 base and the V segment lost 1 base, leaving 8 bases of the junction unmatched. This CDR3 region has 17 residues. Germline loops: CDR1 LGHNA, CDR2 YNFKEQ.

This chain uses TRBV24-1 with TRBJ2-3, with D perhaps matching TRBD1 (5 bases). The CDR3 has 13 amino acids. The germline V gene has CDR1 KGHDR and CDR2 SFDVKD. Trimming pared 8 bases from V and 0 bases from J, leaving 8 bases between. The CDR3 nucleotides are TGTGCCACCATCGACAGAAGCACAGATACGCAGTATTTT. The encoded protein is CATIDRSTDTQYF.